The source of this TCR beta chain is a study of cytomegalovirus exposure and HLA in healthy donors. As for the study in general: For the approximately 430 genotyped donors, 81% fell within the Caucasian-associated ancestry cluster.

Overall study results and limits: Further analysis, carried out later, found HLA-associated TCR beta chains more clonally expanded than equally common other chains.

With 60 Vbeta and 13 Jbeta primers, the PCR was carried out. The data were produced by immunoSEQ multiplex PCR, yet TCRdb's version contains in-frame clones alone and is incomplete. This table holds about 130,000 clones, roughly four fifths found once. V lost 2 bases, J lost 2 bases, and 7 bases lay in between. The length of the CDR3 is 14 residues. Per the germline V gene, CDR1 is MGHDK and CDR2 is SYGVNS. With respect to this clone: The antigen remains unidentified.

The chain recombines TRBV25-1 with TRBJ1-3; possible D gene TRBD1, 6 bases. This TCR was recovered from a woman in her forties or fifties in good health and CMV-seropositive. Sequences were obtained from PBMCs. CDR3 sequence (DNA): TGTGCCAGCAGTGAACACAGGGCTGGAAACACCATATATTTT. It encodes CASSEHRAGNTIYF.